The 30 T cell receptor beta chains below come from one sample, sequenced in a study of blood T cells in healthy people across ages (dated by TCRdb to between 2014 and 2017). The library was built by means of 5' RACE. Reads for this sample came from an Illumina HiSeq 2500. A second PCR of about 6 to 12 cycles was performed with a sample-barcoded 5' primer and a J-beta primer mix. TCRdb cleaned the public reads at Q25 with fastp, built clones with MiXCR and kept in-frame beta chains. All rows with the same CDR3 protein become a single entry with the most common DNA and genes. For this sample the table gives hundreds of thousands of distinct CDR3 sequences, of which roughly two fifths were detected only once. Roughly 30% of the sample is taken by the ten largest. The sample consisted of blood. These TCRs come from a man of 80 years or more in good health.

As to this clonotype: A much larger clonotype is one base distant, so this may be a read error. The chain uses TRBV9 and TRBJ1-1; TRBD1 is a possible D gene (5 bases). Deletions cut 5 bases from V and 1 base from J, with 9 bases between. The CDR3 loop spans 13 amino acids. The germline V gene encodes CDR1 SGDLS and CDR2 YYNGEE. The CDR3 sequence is CASSLDKNTEAFF. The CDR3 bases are TGTGCCAGCAGTTTGGACAAGAACACTGAAGCTTTCTTT.

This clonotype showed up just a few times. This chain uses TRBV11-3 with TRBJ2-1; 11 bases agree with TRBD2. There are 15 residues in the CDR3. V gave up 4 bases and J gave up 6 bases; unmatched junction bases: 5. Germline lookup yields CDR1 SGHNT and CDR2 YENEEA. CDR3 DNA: TGTGCCAGCAGCTCCCTAGCGGGAGGTGGCAATGAGCAGTTCTTC. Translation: CASSSLAGGGNEQFF.

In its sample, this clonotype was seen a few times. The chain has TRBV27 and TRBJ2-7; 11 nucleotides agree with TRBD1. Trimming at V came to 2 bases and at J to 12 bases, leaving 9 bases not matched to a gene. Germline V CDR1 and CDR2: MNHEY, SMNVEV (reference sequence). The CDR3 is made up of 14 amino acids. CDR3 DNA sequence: TGTGCCAGCAGTTTACGAGGACAGGGGGCCGGGACGTACTTC. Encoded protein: CASSLRGQGAGTYF.

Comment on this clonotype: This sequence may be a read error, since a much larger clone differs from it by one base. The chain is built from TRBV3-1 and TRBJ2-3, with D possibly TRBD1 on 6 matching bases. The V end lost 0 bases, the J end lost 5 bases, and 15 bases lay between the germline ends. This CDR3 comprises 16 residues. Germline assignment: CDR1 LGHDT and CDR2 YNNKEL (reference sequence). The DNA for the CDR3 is TGTGCCAGCAGCCAAGATCTCGGGACATGGGAAGATACGCAGTATTTT. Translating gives CASSQDLGTWEDTQYF.

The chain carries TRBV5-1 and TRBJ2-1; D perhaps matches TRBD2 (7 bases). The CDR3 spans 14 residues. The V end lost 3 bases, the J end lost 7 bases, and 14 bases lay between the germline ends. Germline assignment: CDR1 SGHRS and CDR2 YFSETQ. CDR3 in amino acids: CASSSAGASNEQFF. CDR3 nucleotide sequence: TGCGCCAGCAGCTCCGCGGGGGCCTCAAATGAGCAGTTCTTC.

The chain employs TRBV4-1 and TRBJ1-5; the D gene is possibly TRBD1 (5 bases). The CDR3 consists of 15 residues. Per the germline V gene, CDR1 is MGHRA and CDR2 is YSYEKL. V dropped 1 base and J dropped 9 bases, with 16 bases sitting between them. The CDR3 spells CASSQVDLGAWPQHF. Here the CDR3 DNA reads TGCGCCAGCAGCCAAGTCGACTTAGGGGCTTGGCCCCAGCATTTT.

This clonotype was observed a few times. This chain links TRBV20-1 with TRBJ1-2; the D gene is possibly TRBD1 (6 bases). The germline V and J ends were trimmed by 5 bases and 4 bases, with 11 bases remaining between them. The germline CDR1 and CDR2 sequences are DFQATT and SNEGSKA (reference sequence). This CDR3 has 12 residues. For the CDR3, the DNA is TGCAGTGCTCCGGACAGAACCTATGGCTACACCTTC. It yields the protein CSAPDRTYGYTF.

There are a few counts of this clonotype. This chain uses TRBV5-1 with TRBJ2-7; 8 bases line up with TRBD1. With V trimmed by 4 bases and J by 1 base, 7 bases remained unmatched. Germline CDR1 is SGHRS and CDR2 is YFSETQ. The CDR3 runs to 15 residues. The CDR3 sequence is CASSPGTGLSYEQYF. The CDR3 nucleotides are TGCGCCAGCAGCCCAGGGACAGGTTTATCCTACGAGCAGTACTTC.

As DNA, the CDR3 is TGTGCCAGCAGCCAAGATTGGAAGAGCACTGAAGCTTTCTTT. Its protein product is CASSQDWKSTEAFF. The V call is TRBV14, the J call TRBJ1-1; D remains unclear. CDR1 is SGHDN and CDR2 is FVKESK in the germline V gene. The CDR3 is made up of 14 amino acids. The V and J ends lost 0 bases and 4 bases respectively, with 9 bases between them.

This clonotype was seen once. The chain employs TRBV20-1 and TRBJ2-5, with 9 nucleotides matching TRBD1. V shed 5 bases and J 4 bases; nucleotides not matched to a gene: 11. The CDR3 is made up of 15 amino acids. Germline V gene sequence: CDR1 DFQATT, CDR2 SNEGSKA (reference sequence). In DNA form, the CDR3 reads TGCAGTGCTCTAAGAAACAGGGGGCTTGGAGAGACCCAGTACTTC. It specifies CSALRNRGLGETQYF.

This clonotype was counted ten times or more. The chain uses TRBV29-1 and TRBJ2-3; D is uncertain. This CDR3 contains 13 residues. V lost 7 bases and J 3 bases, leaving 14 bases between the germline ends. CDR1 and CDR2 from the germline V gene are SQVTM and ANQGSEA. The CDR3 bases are TGCAGCGCCGAGACTTCTGGGACAGATACGCAGTATTTT. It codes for CSAETSGTDTQYF.

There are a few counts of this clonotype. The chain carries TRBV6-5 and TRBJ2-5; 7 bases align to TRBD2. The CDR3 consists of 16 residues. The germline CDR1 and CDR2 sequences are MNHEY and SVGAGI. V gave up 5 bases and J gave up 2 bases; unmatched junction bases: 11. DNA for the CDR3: TGTGCCAGCAGTCTGGGGGGAACCGGGGGGCAAGAGACCCAGTACTTC. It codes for CASSLGGTGGQETQYF.

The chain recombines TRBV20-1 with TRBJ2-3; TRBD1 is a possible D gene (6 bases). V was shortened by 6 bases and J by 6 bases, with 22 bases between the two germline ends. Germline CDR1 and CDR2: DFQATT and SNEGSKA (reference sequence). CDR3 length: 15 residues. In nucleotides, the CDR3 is TGCAGTGCGGAGACCGGGACACACCAAGGGGATACGCAGTATTTT. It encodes CSAETGTHQGDTQYF.

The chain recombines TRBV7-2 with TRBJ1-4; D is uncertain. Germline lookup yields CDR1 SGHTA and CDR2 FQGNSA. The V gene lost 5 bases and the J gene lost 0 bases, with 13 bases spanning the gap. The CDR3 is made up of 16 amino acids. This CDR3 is CASSARGLATNEKLFF. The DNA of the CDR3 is TGTGCCAGCAGCGCTCGAGGGCTTGCAACTAATGAAAAACTGTTTTTT.

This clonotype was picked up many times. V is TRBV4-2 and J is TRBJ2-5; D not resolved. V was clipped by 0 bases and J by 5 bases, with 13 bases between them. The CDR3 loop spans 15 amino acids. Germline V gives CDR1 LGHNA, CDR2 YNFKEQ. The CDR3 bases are TGTGCCAGCAGCCAAGAGGGAAGGGATTGGGAGACCCAGTACTTC. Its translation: CASSQEGRDWETQYF.

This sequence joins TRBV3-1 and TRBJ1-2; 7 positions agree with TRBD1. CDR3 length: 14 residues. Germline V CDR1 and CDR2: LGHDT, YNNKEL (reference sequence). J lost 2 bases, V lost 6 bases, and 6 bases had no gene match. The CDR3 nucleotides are TGTGCCAGCAGACAGACAGGGAACAACTATGGCTACACCTTC. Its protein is CASRQTGNNYGYTF.

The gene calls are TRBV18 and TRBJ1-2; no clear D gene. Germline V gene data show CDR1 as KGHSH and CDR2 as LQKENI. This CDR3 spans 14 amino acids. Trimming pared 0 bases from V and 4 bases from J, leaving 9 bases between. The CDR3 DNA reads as TGTGCCAGCTCACCACCGTTAGGGTTCTATGGCTACACCTTC. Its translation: CASSPPLGFYGYTF.

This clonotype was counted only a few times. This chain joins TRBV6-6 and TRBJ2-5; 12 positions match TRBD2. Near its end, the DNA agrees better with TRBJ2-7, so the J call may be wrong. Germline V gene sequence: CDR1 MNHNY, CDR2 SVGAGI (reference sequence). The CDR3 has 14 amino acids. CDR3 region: CASSRLAGVDEQYF. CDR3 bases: TGTGCCAGCAGTCGACTAGCGGGAGTGGACGAGCAGTACTTC.

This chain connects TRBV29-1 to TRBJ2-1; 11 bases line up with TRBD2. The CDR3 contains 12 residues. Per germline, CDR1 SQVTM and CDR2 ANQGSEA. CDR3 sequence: CTTTSGEYEQFF. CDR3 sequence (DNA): TGCACAACGACTAGCGGGGAATATGAGCAGTTCTTC.

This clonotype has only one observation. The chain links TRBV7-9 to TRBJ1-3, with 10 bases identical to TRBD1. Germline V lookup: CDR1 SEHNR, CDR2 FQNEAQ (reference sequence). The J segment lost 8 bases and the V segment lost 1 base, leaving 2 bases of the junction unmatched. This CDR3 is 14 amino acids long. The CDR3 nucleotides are TGTGCCAGCAGCTTAGGGGACAGGGGACACACCATATATTTT. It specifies CASSLGDRGHTIYF.

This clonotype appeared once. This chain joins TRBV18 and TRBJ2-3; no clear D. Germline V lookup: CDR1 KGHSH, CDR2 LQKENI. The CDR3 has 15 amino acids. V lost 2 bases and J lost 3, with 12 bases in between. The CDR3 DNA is TGTGCCAGCTCACCAATAACACGGCGGACAGATACGCAGTATTTT. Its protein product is CASSPITRRTDTQYF.

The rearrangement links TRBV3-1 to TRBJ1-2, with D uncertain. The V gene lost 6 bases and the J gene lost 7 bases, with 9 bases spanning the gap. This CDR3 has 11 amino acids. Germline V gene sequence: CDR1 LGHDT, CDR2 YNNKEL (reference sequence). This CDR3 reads CASRSSRGYTF. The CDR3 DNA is TGTGCCAGCAGATCCTCACGTGGCTACACCTTC.

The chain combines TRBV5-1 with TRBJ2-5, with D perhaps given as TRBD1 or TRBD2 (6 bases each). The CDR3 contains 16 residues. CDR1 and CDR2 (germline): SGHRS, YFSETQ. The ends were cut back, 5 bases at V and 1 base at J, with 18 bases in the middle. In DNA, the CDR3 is TGCGCCAGCAGGAGGAACAGGGAGGTTCGCCAAGAGACCCAGTACTTC. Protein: CASRRNREVRQETQYF.

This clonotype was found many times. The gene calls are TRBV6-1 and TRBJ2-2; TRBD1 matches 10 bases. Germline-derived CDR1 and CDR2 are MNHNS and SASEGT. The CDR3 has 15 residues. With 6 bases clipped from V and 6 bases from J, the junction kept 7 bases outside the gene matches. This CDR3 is CASRRTGTGAGELFF. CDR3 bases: TGTGCCAGCAGACGAACCGGGACAGGGGCCGGGGAGCTGTTTTTT.

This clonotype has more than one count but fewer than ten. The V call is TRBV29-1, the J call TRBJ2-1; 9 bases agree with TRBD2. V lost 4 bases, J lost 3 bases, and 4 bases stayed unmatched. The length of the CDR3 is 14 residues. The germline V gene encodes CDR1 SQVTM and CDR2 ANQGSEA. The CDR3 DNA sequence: TGCAGCGTTGTACCTAGCGGGATCTACAATGAGCAGTTCTTC. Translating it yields CSVVPSGIYNEQFF.

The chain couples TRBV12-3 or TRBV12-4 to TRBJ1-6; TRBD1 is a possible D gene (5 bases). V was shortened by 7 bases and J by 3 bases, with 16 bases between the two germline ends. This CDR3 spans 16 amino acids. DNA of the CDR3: TGTGCCAGCATCCATCCCGGACACTTCTATAATTCACCCCTCCACTTT. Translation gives CASIHPGHFYNSPLHF.

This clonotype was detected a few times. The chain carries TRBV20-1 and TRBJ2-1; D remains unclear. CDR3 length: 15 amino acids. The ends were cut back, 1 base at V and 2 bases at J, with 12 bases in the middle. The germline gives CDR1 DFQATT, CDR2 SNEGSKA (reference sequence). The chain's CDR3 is CSARVVETTYNEQFF. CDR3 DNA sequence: TGCAGTGCTAGAGTTGTAGAAACCACCTACAATGAGCAGTTCTTC.

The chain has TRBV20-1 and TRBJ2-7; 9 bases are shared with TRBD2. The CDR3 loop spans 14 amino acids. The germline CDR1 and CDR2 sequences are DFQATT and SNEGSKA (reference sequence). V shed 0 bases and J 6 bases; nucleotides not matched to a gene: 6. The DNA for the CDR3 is TGCAGTGCTAGAGAGGCGGGGGGGCCGCGCGAGCAGTACTTC. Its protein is CSAREAGGPREQYF.

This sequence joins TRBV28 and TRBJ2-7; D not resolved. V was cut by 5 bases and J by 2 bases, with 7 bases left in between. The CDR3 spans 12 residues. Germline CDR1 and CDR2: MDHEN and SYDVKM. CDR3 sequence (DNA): TGTGCCAGCAGTCAACAGCCCTACGAGCAGTACTTC. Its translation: CASSQQPYEQYF.

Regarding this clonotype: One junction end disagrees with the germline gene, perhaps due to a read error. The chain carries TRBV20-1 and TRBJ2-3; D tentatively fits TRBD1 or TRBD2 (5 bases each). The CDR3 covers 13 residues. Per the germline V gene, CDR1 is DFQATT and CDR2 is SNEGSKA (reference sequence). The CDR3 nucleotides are TGCTGTGCTCTCCGAGGGGAAATAGATACGCAGTATTTT. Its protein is CCALRGEIDTQYF.